This is a list of T cell receptor beta chains from one sample in a study of Graves' ophthalmopathy and Graves' hyperthyroidism. MiXCR was run by TCRdb on the multiplex PCR reads, yielding one entry per CDR3 protein. The table records 500,000 to 800,000 distinct CDR3 sequences, 35% to 45% of them present only once. Sequencing used peripheral blood. These receptor sequences come from an adult man with Graves' ophthalmopathy. Each CDR3 is given with its conserved first and last residue.

TRBJ1-1	TRBV2	CASLGTSGESEAFF
TRBJ2-7	TRBV20-1	CSARDGGGQYF
TRBJ2-2	TRBV9	CASSPGDRVTGELFF
TRBJ2-5	TRBV7-8	CASSPGLAGWETQYF
TRBJ2-7	TRBV9	CASSPRKPYEQYF
TRBJ1-4	TRBV7-9	CASSATGGLSNEKLFF
TRBJ2-7	TRBV11-3	CASSLEMTGGTYEQYF
TRBJ2-2	TRBV29-1	CSVVGQNTGELFF
TRBJ1-5	TRBV7-2	CASSHDRGSNQPQHF
TRBJ2-7	TRBV11-2	CASAREEGSYEQYF
TRBJ1-5	TRBV10-3	CASIILGGGEGNQPQHF
TRBJ2-5	TRBV9	CASSQDVGREVETQYF
TRBJ2-7	TRBV10-2	CASSPLQGVDQYF
TRBJ1-1	TRBV10-3	CAISEYEGWAEAFF
TRBJ1-5	TRBV7-2	CASKIGQGPSNQPQHF
TRBJ1-5	TRBV12-3/TRBV12-4	CASREEGAGQPQHF
TRBJ1-1	TRBV7-6	CASSLVRIPSNTEAFF
TRBJ1-1	TRBV4-2	CASSQDGGMANTEAFF
TRBJ2-6	TRBV29-1	CSVEGGQGANVLTF
TRBJ1-2	TRBV5-5	CASSQRFINGGYTF
TRBJ2-2	TRBV19	CATGGTSGGTGELFF
TRBJ2-6	TRBV10-3	CASSPETGSGANVLTF
TRBJ1-1	TRBV7-2	CASSVWGAEAFF
TRBJ1-2	TRBV7-2	CASSPRRNYGYTF
TRBJ2-5	TRBV19	CASSFQGGAETQYF
TRBJ1-2	TRBV30	CAWTSTNGGYTF
TRBJ2-7	TRBV6-6	CASRKTETYEQYF
TRBJ2-7	TRBV15	CATSSYLTGLPTYEQYF
TRBJ2-7	TRBV2	CASTQGGFYGQYF
TRBJ2-5	TRBV20-1	CSAGRRKETQYF
TRBJ2-7	TRBV7-9	CASSLYEGGSSYEQYF
TRBJ1-5	TRBV10-3	CAAGDSNQPQHF
TRBJ1-2	TRBV25-1	CASSRGKGRDGYTF
TRBJ1-3	TRBV11-2	CASRMVSGNTIYF
TRBJ2-7	TRBV3-1	CASSQDVQTIYEQYF
TRBJ1-1	TRBV11-3	CASSLIRGTEAFF
TRBJ2-5	TRBV6-1	CASRPFDQGRETQYF
TRBJ1-2	TRBV6-6	CASILPGTGNYGYTF
TRBJ1-1	TRBV12-3/TRBV12-4	CASSLDRGDTSNTEAFF
TRBJ1-3	TRBV6-6	CASSSRDTIYF
TRBJ2-7	TRBV11-2	CASSLVWAAGVEQYF
TRBJ2-7	TRBV27	CASLREGDEQYF
TRBJ2-6	TRBV6-5	CASSYRGHGANVLTF